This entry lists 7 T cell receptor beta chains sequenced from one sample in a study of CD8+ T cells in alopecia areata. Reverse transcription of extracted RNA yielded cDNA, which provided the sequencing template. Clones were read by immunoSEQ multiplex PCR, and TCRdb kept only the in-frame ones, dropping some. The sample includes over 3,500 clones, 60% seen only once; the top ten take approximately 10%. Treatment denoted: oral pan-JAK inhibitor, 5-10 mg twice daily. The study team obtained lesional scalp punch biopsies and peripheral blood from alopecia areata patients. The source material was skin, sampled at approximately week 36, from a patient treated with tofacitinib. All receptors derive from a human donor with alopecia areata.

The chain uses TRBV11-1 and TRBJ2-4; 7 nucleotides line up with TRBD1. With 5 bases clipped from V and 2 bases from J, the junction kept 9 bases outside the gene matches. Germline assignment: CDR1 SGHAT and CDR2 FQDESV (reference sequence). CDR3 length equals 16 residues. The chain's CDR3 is CASSRDRVGTKNIQYF. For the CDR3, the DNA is TGTGCCAGCAGCCGCGACAGGGTGGGGACCAAAAACATTCAGTACTTC. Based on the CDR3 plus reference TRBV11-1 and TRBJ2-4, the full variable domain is EAEVAQSPRYKITEKSQAVAFWCDPISGHATLYWYRQILGQGPELLVQFQDESVVDDSQLPKDRFSAERLKGVDSTLKIQPAELGDSAMYLCASSRDRVGTKNIQYFGAGTRLSVL.

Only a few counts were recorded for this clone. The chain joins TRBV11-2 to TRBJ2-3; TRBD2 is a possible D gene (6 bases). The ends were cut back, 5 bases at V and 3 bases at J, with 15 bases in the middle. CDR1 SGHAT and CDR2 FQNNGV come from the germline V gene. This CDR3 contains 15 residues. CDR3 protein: CASSPGEVWTDTQYF. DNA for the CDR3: TGTGCCAGCAGCCCCGGGGAGGTTTGGACAGATACGCAGTATTTT.

In DNA form, the CDR3 reads TGCGCCAGCAGCTCCCGAGCGGGAACTTGGGGAGAGACCCAGTACTTC. This gives the protein CASSSRAGTWGETQYF. V usage is TRBV5-1 and J usage is TRBJ2-5; 7 bases are shared with TRBD2. Germline CDR1 reads SGHRS; CDR2 reads YFSETQ. Unmatched junction bases numbered 12, after V lost 3 bases and J lost 4 bases. The CDR3 has 16 residues. The complete variable domain, with remaining parts taken from reference TRBV5-1 and TRBJ2-5, reads KAGVTQTPRYLIKTRGQQVTLSCSPISGHRSVSWYQQTPGQGLQFLFEYFSETQRNKGNFPGRFSGRQFSNSRSEMNVSTLELGDSALYLCASSSRAGTWGETQYFGPGTRLLVL.

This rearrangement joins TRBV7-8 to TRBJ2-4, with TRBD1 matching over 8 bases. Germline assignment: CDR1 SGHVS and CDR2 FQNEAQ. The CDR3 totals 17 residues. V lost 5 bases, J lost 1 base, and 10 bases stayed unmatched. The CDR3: CASSRNNRGLAKNIQYF. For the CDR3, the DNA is TGTGCCAGCAGCCGAAACAACAGGGGGTTGGCCAAAAACATTCAGTACTTC.

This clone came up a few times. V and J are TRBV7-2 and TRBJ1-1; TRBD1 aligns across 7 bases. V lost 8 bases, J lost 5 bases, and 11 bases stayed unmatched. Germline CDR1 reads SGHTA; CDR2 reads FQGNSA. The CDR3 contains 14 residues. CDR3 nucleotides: TGTGCCAGCGGATCAGGACAGGCTGGGACTGAAGCTTTCTTT. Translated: CASGSGQAGTEAFF. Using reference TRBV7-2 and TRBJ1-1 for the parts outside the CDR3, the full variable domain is GAGVSQSPSNKVTEKGKDVELRCDPISGHTALYWYRQSLGQGLEFLIYFQGNSAPDKSGLPSDRFSAERTGGSVSTLTIQRTQQEDSAVYLCASGSGQAGTEAFFGQGTRLTVV.

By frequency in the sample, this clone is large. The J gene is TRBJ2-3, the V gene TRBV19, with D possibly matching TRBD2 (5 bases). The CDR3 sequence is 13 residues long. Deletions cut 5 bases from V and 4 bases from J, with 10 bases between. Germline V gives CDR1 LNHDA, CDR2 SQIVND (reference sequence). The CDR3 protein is CASSAGAADTQYF. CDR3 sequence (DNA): TGTGCCAGTAGTGCTGGAGCGGCAGATACGCAGTATTTT.

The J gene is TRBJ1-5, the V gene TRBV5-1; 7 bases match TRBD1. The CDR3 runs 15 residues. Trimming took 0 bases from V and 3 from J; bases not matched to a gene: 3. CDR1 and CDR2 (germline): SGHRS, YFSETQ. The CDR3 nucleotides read TGCGCCAGCAGCTTGGGGACAGGAAACAATCAGCCCCAGCATTTT. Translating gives CASSLGTGNNQPQHF.